This T cell receptor beta chain is drawn from a study of cytomegalovirus exposure and HLA in healthy donors. The donors formed part of the roughly 120-subject validation cohort, distinct from the roughly 630-subject first cohort. Trimming took off 6 bases at V and 2 bases at J, with 13 bases between the two ends. The germline gives CDR1 SQVTM, CDR2 ANQGSEA. The CDR3 covers 13 residues. The table came from immunoSEQ multiplex PCR; TCRdb's copy has only in-frame clones and leaves some out. The sample holds about 330,000 clones; 86% are singletons and the top ten take about 0.8%. Sequencing input: PBMCs. The chain carries TRBV29-1 and TRBJ1-1; D may be TRBD1 (5 bases). This receptor was taken from a woman between 18 and 29 years old in good health and CMV-seronegative. The CDR3 region is CSVSRQINTEAFF. The CDR3 nucleotides are TGCAGCGTGTCACGACAGATTAACACTGAAGCTTTCTTT.